The rows below give T cell receptor beta chains drawn from one sample of a study of identical twins. Each CDR3 protein is one row after TCRdb ran MiXCR on the 5' RACE reads. The table shows roughly 630,000 distinct CDR3 sequences, with roughly 6.6% occurring only once. The data also belong to a second study, concerning yellow fever vaccine responses in identical twins.

Source material: PBMCs. These TCRs come from a woman under 30 in good health. The CDR3 runs from the conserved cysteine through the conserved F or W. D genes are given only for firm matches. Size tells how often a clone was seen (once, few, many) or the class of an expanded clone, and some rows leave it out.

clone_size j_call v_call d_call cdr3_aa cdr3_nt
many TRBJ1-1 TRBV7-9 TRBD1 CASSSAGGYTEAFF TGTGCCAGCAGCTCGGCAGGGGGCTACACTGAAGCTTTCTTT
few TRBJ2-3 TRBV27 NA CASTGGTRKQYF TGTGCCAGCACTGGCGGGACTCGAAAGCAGTATTTT
NA TRBJ2-3 TRBV29-1 TRBD2 CSASGTSVADTQYF TGCAGCGCCTCCGGGACTAGCGTGGCAGATACGCAGTATTTT
many TRBJ2-3 TRBV12-3/TRBV12-4 NA CASSPTLFTDTQYF TGTGCCAGCAGTCCTACCCTTTTTACAGATACGCAGTATTTT
many TRBJ1-5 TRBV20-1 TRBD1 CSARTTGTDLQHF TGCAGTGCTAGAACCACAGGGACAGACCTTCAGCATTTT
many TRBJ1-1 TRBV3-1 TRBD1 CASRQRQGNKNTEAFF TGTGCCAGCAGGCAACGACAGGGGAACAAGAACACTGAAGCTTTCTTT
many TRBJ2-3 TRBV10-3 TRBD2 CAISELAGGTDTQYF TGTGCCATCAGCGAACTAGCGGGAGGCACAGATACGCAGTATTTT
many TRBJ1-6 TRBV5-6 TRBD1 CASSYLDRDDNSPLHF TGTGCCAGCAGCTACTTGGACAGGGACGACAATTCACCCCTCCACTTT
many TRBJ2-1 TRBV6-1 TRBD2 CASSAGEAGVKNEQFF TGTGCCAGCAGTGCCGGGGAAGCGGGGGTTAAGAATGAGCAGTTCTTC
few TRBJ1-1 TRBV3-1 TRBD1 CASGRTGPLNTEAFF TGTGCCAGCGGGAGGACAGGACCACTGAACACTGAAGCTTTCTTT
NA TRBJ2-5 TRBV3-1 TRBD2 CASSQGASGPQETQYF TGTGCCAGCAGCCAAGGTGCTAGCGGACCCCAAGAGACCCAGTACTTC
many TRBJ2-7 TRBV27 NA CASSKTGLSYYEQYF TGTGCCAGCAGTAAAACAGGACTATCTTACTACGAGCAGTACTTC
few TRBJ2-1 TRBV12-3/TRBV12-4 NA CASSLSLMSSYNEQFF TGTGCCAGCAGTTTAAGCCTAATGAGCTCCTACAATGAGCAGTTCTTC
few TRBJ1-2 TRBV10-3 NA CATTRGGVYGYTF TGTGCCACCACCCGAGGGGGGGTCTATGGCTACACCTTC
NA TRBJ2-3 TRBV20-1 TRBD2 CSAGPPSGVPTDTQYF TGCAGTGCCGGCCCTCCAAGCGGGGTTCCCACGGATACGCAGTATTTT
NA TRBJ2-7 TRBV28 NA CASTQQGREQYF TGTGCCAGCACCCAACAGGGTCGCGAGCAGTACTTC
NA TRBJ2-3 TRBV6-1 TRBD1 CASRDRVTDTQYF TGTGCCAGCCGGGACAGGGTCACAGATACGCAGTATTTT
many TRBJ1-2 TRBV29-1 NA CSVEAHANYGYTF TGCAGCGTTGAGGCTCATGCTAACTATGGCTACACCTTC
few TRBJ2-1 TRBV5-1 NA CASSLHSRTSSYNEQFF TGCGCCAGCAGCTTGCATTCCCGGACGAGCTCCTACAATGAGCAGTTCTTC
few TRBJ2-7 TRBV7-6 NA CASSFGGPSGSYEQYF TGTGCCAGCAGCTTCGGGGGGCCTAGCGGATCCTACGAGCAGTACTTC
many TRBJ2-2 TRBV15 NA CATAGAPNTGELFF TGTGCCACCGCGGGGGCCCCGAACACCGGGGAGCTGTTTTTT
NA TRBJ2-6 TRBV24-1 NA CATSDAPGANVLTF TGTGCCACCAGTGATGCCCCTGGGGCCAACGTCCTGACTTTC
few TRBJ2-1 TRBV10-3 TRBD2 CAISGREAAYNEQFF TGTGCCATCAGTGGACGGGAGGCCGCCTACAATGAGCAGTTCTTC
many TRBJ1-5 TRBV2 NA CASRKGQGGNQPQHF TGTGCCAGCAGGAAGGGGCAGGGTGGCAATCAGCCCCAGCATTTT
few TRBJ2-2 TRBV11-2 TRBD1 CASSLWFVTGGEYNTGELFF TGTGCCAGCAGCTTATGGTTCGTCACAGGGGGCGAGTACAACACCGGGGAGCTGTTTTTT
NA TRBJ2-7 TRBV19 TRBD2 CASSATTSGSDEQYF TGTGCCAGTAGTGCTACGACTAGCGGGTCAGACGAGCAGTACTTC
many TRBJ2-1 TRBV7-6 NA CASSLPGTYNEQFF TGTGCCAGCAGCTTACCCGGGACCTACAATGAGCAGTTCTTC
many TRBJ2-5 TRBV29-1 TRBD1 CSVDGLQETGWETQYF TGCAGCGTTGATGGTCTTCAAGAGACAGGGTGGGAGACCCAGTACTTC
few TRBJ2-6 TRBV7-6 NA CASSLEVVTGSSGANVLTF TGTGCCAGCAGCTTAGAAGTTGTTACCGGATCCTCTGGGGCCAACGTCCTGACTTTC
many TRBJ2-3 TRBV7-8 NA CASSLAVFGGTSTDTQYF TGTGCCAGCAGCTTAGCCGTTTTTGGAGGAACTAGCACAGATACGCAGTATTTT
many TRBJ2-5 TRBV29-1 TRBD2 CSVTGTSGQETQYF TGCAGCGTCACCGGGACTAGCGGCCAAGAGACCCAGTACTTC
many TRBJ2-2 TRBV7-9 NA CARPGASNSEELFF TGTGCCCGCCCTGGTGCTAGTAATTCGGAGGAGCTGTTTTTT
few TRBJ2-6 TRBV6-4 TRBD1 CASSEEWGQVPFGLTF TGTGCCAGCAGTGAGGAATGGGGACAGGTTCCTTTCGGCCTGACTTTC
many TRBJ2-2 TRBV11-2 TRBD2 CASSSGLQTGELFF TGTGCCAGCAGCTCGGGACTACAAACCGGGGAGCTGTTTTTT
many TRBJ2-3 TRBV5-1 TRBD1 CASSEAGTVKTDTQYF TGCGCCAGCAGCGAGGCCGGGACAGTAAAGACAGATACGCAGTATTTT
NA TRBJ2-7 TRBV11-2 NA CASSLERFNYEQYF TGTGCCAGCAGCTTGGAGCGATTTAACTACGAGCAGTACTTC